A single sample gave rise to the 13 T cell receptor beta chains below, sequenced in a study of cytomegalovirus exposure and HLA in healthy donors. PCR amplification relied on 60 Vbeta primers (plus 13 Jbeta primers). Method: immunoSEQ multiplex PCR; TCRdb's copy keeps in-frame clones and lacks some. Among 180,000 or so clones, approximately 85% were seen once, and the ten largest hold approximately 6.5%. The material sequenced was PBMCs. The receptors originated from a woman in her 50s in good health and CMV-seropositive.

V gene TRBV6-5 combines with J gene TRBJ2-7; tentative D call: TRBD2 (5 bases). CDR3 length: 15 amino acids. Germline CDR1 is MNHEY and CDR2 is SVGAGI. Trimming pared 2 bases from V and 2 bases from J, leaving 13 bases between. CDR3 residues: CASSYSGAQPYEQYF. The CDR3 coding sequence is TGTGCCAGCAGTTACAGCGGAGCTCAACCCTACGAGCAGTACTTC.

V usage is TRBV25-1 and J usage is TRBJ2-5; D possibly corresponds to TRBD1 (6 bases). In germline, CDR1 is MGHDK, CDR2 SYGVNS. The CDR3 runs 14 residues. V shed 3 bases and J shed 5 bases, with 13 bases lying between them. The DNA of the CDR3 is TGTGCCAGCAGTGAGTCCACAGGGCTGGAGACCCAGTACTTC. Translating gives CASSESTGLETQYF.

The chain combines TRBV5-1 with TRBJ1-2; 7 bases are shared with TRBD1. The trim removed 0 bases at V and 8 bases at J, leaving 10 bases unmatched. The CDR3 contains 15 residues. Germline V lookup: CDR1 SGHRS, CDR2 YFSETQ. CDR3 DNA: TGCGCCAGCAGCTTGGTACAGCAGGGGGATCACGGCTACACCTTC. Translation gives CASSLVQQGDHGYTF.

This clone was detected once. The chain has TRBV5-1 and TRBJ2-5; 10 bases agree with TRBD1. The CDR3 has 15 residues. V was clipped by 6 bases and J by 4 bases; unmatched bases: 9. Germline V CDR1 and CDR2: SGHRS, YFSETQ. Written as DNA, the CDR3 is TGCGCCAGCACACGGGACAGGGGCAGCGCAGAGACCCAGTACTTC. Amino acids: CASTRDRGSAETQYF.

To note about this clone: One end of the junction fails to match germline, which may point to a read error. The chain has TRBV7-9 and TRBJ1-1; weak D call: TRBD1 (6 bases). The CDR3 has 15 amino acids. Germline loops: CDR1 SEHNR, CDR2 FQNEAQ (reference sequence). The CDR3 region has the DNA TGTTCCAGCAGCTTACAGGGCGGGAAGGGCTCTGAAGCTTTCTTT. Translated, it gives CSSSLQGGKGSEAFF.

This clone was seen only a few times. The chain employs TRBV5-6 and TRBJ2-7; 8 bases are a match to TRBD1. CDR3 length: 14 amino acids. CDR1 is SGHDT, CDR2 YYEEEE, per germline. V lost 5 bases and J lost 7; bases outside the gene matches: 11. In DNA form, the CDR3 reads TGTGCCAGCAGACTCAGCCAGGGGGCATGGGAGCAGTACTTC. This codes for CASRLSQGAWEQYF.

The chain recombines TRBV19 with TRBJ1-3; D possibly corresponds to TRBD1 (5 bases). V lost 10 bases and J lost 0, with 16 bases in between. Looked up from germline, CDR1 is LNHDA and CDR2 is SQIVND (reference sequence). This CDR3 region has 15 residues. DNA of the CDR3: TGTGCCACCCGACAGCCGGGCCGCTCTGGAAACACCATATATTTT. Translated, it gives CATRQPGRSGNTIYF.

This clone appeared a few times. The V gene is TRBV29-1, the J gene TRBJ1-2; D possibly corresponds to TRBD1 (6 bases). The ends were cut back, 6 bases at V and 6 bases at J, with 14 bases in the middle. The CDR3 extends over 12 amino acids. Germline values: CDR1 SQVTM, CDR2 ANQGSEA. The CDR3 nucleotides read TGCAGCGTACCCGATACAGGGCATGGCTACACCTTC. Its translation is CSVPDTGHGYTF.

This chain connects TRBV10-1 to TRBJ2-7; D is unclear. CDR1 and CDR2 (germline): WNHNN, SYGVQD (reference sequence). Deletions cut 3 bases from V and 1 base from J, with 10 bases between. The CDR3 contains 14 residues. CDR3 in DNA: TGCGCCAGCAGTGATAATGACGGGTCCTACGAGCAGTACTTC. Protein product: CASSDNDGSYEQYF.

The V and J genes are TRBV19 and TRBJ2-5; 10 positions match TRBD2. V was clipped by 10 bases and J by 3 bases; unmatched bases: 5. The germline CDR1 and CDR2 sequences are LNHDA and SQIVND (reference sequence). The CDR3 is 13 residues long. The DNA of the CDR3 is TGTGCCACTTCCGGACTAGCGGAAGAGACCCAGTACTTC. It yields the protein CATSGLAEETQYF.

This chain joins TRBV19 and TRBJ2-3; 8 nucleotides align to TRBD2. Germline CDR1 and CDR2: LNHDA and SQIVND (reference sequence). CDR3 length: 13 residues. V was pared by 6 bases and J by 5 bases, with 4 bases of the junction left unmatched. The CDR3 coding sequence is TGTGCCAGTAGATTAGCGGGGTTAGATACGCAGTATTTT. Its translation is CASRLAGLDTQYF.

The gene calls are TRBV28 and TRBJ2-5, with TRBD2 as a possible D gene (6 bases). Trimming took off 2 bases at V and 1 base at J, with 8 bases between the two ends. Germline V CDR1 and CDR2: MDHEN, SYDVKM. The CDR3 contains 14 residues. CDR3 residues: CASSLAGLQETQYF. CDR3 DNA sequence: TGTGCCAGCAGTTTAGCGGGACTCCAAGAGACCCAGTACTTC.

This chain joins TRBV19 and TRBJ1-4, with D possibly matching TRBD1 (6 bases). The CDR3 contains 16 residues. Germline V gene lookup returns CDR1 LNHDA and CDR2 SQIVND (reference sequence). Trimming removed 3 bases at V and 0 bases at J, with 11 bases between. The CDR3 here is CASSIHSGATNEKLFF. The CDR3 nucleotides are TGTGCCAGTAGTATTCATTCAGGGGCAACTAATGAAAAACTGTTTTTT.